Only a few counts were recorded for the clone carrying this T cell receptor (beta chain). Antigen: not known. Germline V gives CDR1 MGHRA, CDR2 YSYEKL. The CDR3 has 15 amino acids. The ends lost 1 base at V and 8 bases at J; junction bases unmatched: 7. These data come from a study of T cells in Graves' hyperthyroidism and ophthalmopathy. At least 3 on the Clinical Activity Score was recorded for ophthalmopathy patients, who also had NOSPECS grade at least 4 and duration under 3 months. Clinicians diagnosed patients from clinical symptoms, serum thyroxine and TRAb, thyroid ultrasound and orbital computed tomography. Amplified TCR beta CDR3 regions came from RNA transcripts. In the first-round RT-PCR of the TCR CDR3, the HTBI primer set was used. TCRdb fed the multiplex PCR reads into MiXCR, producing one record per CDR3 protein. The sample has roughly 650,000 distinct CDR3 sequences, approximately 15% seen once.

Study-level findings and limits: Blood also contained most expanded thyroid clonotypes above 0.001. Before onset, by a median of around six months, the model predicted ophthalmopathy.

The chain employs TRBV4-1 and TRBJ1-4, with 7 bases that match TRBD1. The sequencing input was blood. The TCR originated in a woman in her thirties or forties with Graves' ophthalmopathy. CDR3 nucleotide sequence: TGCGCCAGCAGCCAAGGGGGGACAGTGGGCGAAAAACTGTTTTTT. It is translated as CASSQGGTVGEKLFF.